A single sample gave rise to the 25 T cell receptor beta chains below, sequenced in a study of T cells expressing NK-cell markers. From the 5' RACE reads, TCRdb lists one entry per CDR3 protein and no DNA. This listing includes about 150,000 distinct CDR3 sequences. Sequencing used blood T cells: a sorted CD56 or NKG2C T cell subset, CD4+ or CD8+ T cells, or bulk PBMC T cells (not recorded which). Receptors were obtained from a woman aged 45 to 65 in good health.

The genes are TRBV3-1 and TRBJ2-1; the D call from TCRdb, TRBD2, cannot be confirmed without DNA. This CDR3 region has 17 residues. Germline values: CDR1 LGHDT, CDR2 YNNKEL (reference sequence). The chain's CDR3 is CASSPESLAGSDNEQFF.

The V and J genes are TRBV3-1 and TRBJ2-3; the TCRdb call, TRBD2, lacks DNA for checking. Germline V lookup: CDR1 LGHDT, CDR2 YNNKEL (reference sequence). The CDR3 spans 15 residues. CDR3 residues: CASSPYSAVTDTQYF.

This CDR3 reads CASSSDRASYEQYF. The rearrangement links TRBV7-8 to TRBJ2-7; with no DNA, the TCRdb D assignment of TRBD1 cannot be verified. Per the germline V gene, CDR1 is SGHVS and CDR2 is FQNEAQ. This CDR3 is 14 amino acids long.

The rearrangement uses TRBV24-1 and TRBJ2-2; the D call of TRBD1 rests on TCRdb alone, since no DNA is present to check it. Germline V gene data show CDR1 as KGHDR and CDR2 as SFDVKD. The CDR3 totals 15 residues. The CDR3 here is CATSDQASAHGELFF.

The rearrangement joins TRBV2 to TRBJ1-2; TCRdb gives TRBD1 as the D gene, but with no DNA this cannot be confirmed. From germline, CDR1 is SNHLY and CDR2 FYNNEI. The CDR3 loop spans 12 amino acids. The CDR3 spells CASSPGRVGYTF.

The V gene is TRBV4-1, the J gene TRBJ1-6; with no DNA, the TCRdb D assignment of TRBD1 cannot be verified. The germline gives CDR1 MGHRA, CDR2 YSYEKL. This CDR3 is built from 15 residues. Here the CDR3 reads CASSQDRQGASPLHF.

The chain links TRBV6-5 to TRBJ1-6. The CDR3 length is 15 residues. Germline values: CDR1 MNHEY, CDR2 SVGAGI. This CDR3 is CASSYSTEYNSPLHF.

The chain couples TRBV6-5 to TRBJ2-1; without DNA, the TCRdb call of TRBD2 cannot be checked. Germline loops: CDR1 MNHEY, CDR2 SVGAGI. This CDR3 is 18 amino acids long. The CDR3 sequence is CASSYTRLAGTGFDEQFF.

The chain recombines TRBV6-4 with TRBJ2-1. Germline V gene sequence: CDR1 MRHNA, CDR2 SNTAGT. The CDR3 is 17 amino acids. The CDR3 loop is CASSDSGVTGAYNEQFF.

The chain employs TRBV12-3 or TRBV12-4 and TRBJ1-4; TCRdb proposes TRBD1, but this gene call is untestable without DNA. The CDR3 covers 16 residues. CDR3: CASSLLVGPEDEKLFF.

The chain recombines TRBV24-1 with TRBJ2-3; TCRdb selects TRBD2, and the lack of DNA leaves this call unchecked. CDR1 is KGHDR, CDR2 SFDVKD, per germline. This CDR3 is 14 amino acids long. CDR3: CATSLAASTDTQYF.

The gene calls are TRBV27 and TRBJ1-5; there is no DNA to check the TCRdb D call of TRBD1. Per germline, CDR1 MNHEY and CDR2 SMNVEV (reference sequence). There are 15 residues in the CDR3. This CDR3 is CASSLTTGLGQPQHF.

The chain uses TRBV24-1 and TRBJ2-7; there is no DNA to check the TCRdb D call of TRBD2. This CDR3 region has 11 residues. Germline-derived CDR1 and CDR2 are KGHDR and SFDVKD. The CDR3 here is CATGDGWEQYF.

The rearrangement joins TRBV20-1 to TRBJ2-3; TCRdb's D gene call, TRBD2, goes unchecked for lack of DNA. This CDR3 contains 19 residues. Germline V gene data show CDR1 as DFQATT and CDR2 as SNEGSKA (reference sequence). CDR3: CSARWGLAGGPLMTDTQYF.

The chain uses TRBV5-1 and TRBJ2-5; without DNA, the TCRdb call of TRBD1 cannot be checked. This CDR3 has 14 amino acids. Germline values: CDR1 SGHRS, CDR2 YFSETQ. CDR3 amino acids: CASSRKQGGETQYF.

V usage is TRBV4-1 and J usage is TRBJ1-1; TCRdb designates TRBD1, a call that cannot be tested without DNA. The CDR3 runs to 15 residues. Germline V gives CDR1 MGHRA, CDR2 YSYEKL. The CDR3 reads CASSPPGGARTEAFF.

The V call is TRBV27, the J call TRBJ2-1; the TCRdb call, TRBD1, lacks DNA for checking. Germline V lookup: CDR1 MNHEY, CDR2 SMNVEV (reference sequence). The CDR3 is made up of 13 amino acids. Here the CDR3 reads CASSSDSTNEQFF.

The chain is built from TRBV27 and TRBJ2-7; the TCRdb D gene call, TRBD2, has no DNA to confirm it. CDR1 is MNHEY and CDR2 is SMNVEV in the germline V gene (reference sequence). CDR3 length equals 14 residues. Here the CDR3 reads CASSPGTSRSEQYF.

This sequence joins TRBV29-1 and TRBJ1-1; absent DNA, TCRdb's TRBD1 call cannot be checked. The germline gives CDR1 SQVTM, CDR2 ANQGSEA. The CDR3 spans 12 residues. The CDR3 sequence: CSVISPEGVAFF.

This chain links TRBV12-3 or TRBV12-4 with TRBJ1-5. This CDR3 has 14 amino acids. The CDR3 reads CASSHAGSNQPQHF.

The chain combines TRBV6-5 with TRBJ1-1; lacking DNA, the TRBD1 call made by TCRdb goes unchecked. This CDR3 spans 12 amino acids. Germline V gene sequence: CDR1 MNHEY, CDR2 SVGAGI. This CDR3 is CAVGGWNTEAFF.

The V gene is TRBV20-1, the J gene TRBJ2-1; the D call from TCRdb, TRBD1, cannot be confirmed without DNA. Per the germline V gene, CDR1 is DFQATT and CDR2 is SNEGSKA (reference sequence). The CDR3 totals 14 residues. The CDR3 loop is CSARDYRGLTEQFF.

The J gene is TRBJ2-1, the V gene TRBV24-1; the TCRdb D gene call, TRBD1, has no DNA to confirm it. The CDR3 has 15 amino acids. Germline values: CDR1 KGHDR, CDR2 SFDVKD. The CDR3 reads CATSDLPQGYNEQFF.

The chain carries TRBV4-1 and TRBJ1-5; TCRdb proposes TRBD1, but this gene call is untestable without DNA. CDR3 size: 15 residues. Germline V gene data show CDR1 as MGHRA and CDR2 as YSYEKL. The CDR3 region is CASSPLPLDNQPQHF.

The chain is built from TRBV10-3 and TRBJ2-1; TCRdb lists TRBD2, though no DNA is available to test this call. The CDR3 is 16 amino acids. Per the germline V gene, CDR1 is ENHRY and CDR2 is SYGVKD. The CDR3 sequence is CAIRAGTSGKDNEQFF.